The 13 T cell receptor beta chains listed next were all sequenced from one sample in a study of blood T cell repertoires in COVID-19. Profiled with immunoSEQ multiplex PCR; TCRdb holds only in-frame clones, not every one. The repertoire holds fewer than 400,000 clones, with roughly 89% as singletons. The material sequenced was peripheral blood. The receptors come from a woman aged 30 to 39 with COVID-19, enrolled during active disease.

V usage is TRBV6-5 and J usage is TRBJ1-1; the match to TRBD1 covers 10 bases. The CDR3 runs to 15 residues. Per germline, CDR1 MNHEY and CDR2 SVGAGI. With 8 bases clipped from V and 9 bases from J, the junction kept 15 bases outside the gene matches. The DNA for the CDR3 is TGTGCCAGCGAGTCGCCGGGGACAGGGGAGGAGAAAGCTTTCTTT. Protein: CASESPGTGEEKAFF.

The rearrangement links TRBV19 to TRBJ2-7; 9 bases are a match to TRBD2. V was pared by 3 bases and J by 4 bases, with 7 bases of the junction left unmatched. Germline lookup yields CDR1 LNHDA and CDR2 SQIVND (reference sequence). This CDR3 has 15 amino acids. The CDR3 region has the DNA TGTGCCAGTAGTATCGCCGGGACTAGCATTTACGAGCAGTACTTC. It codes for CASSIAGTSIYEQYF.

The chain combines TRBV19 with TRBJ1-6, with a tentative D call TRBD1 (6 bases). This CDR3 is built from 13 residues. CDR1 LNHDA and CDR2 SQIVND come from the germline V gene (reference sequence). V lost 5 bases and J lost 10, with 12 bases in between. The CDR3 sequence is CASSQQGYSPLHF. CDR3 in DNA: TGTGCCAGTAGTCAGCAGGGGTACTCACCCCTCCACTTT. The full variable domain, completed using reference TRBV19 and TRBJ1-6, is DGGITQSPKYLFRKEGQNVTLSCEQNLNHDAMYWYRQDPGQGLRLIYYSQIVNDFQKGDIAEGYSVSREKKESFPLTVTSAQKNPTAFYLCASSQQGYSPLHFGNGTRLTVT.

The CDR3 DNA reads as TGTGCCAGCAGTTACCGGACAGGGGGCTTGTTGGAGGCTTTCTTT. Translated, it gives CASSYRTGGLLEAFF. This chain joins TRBV6-2 or TRBV6-3 and TRBJ1-1, with 11 bases fitting TRBD1. CDR1 is MNHEY, CDR2 SVGEGT, per germline. The CDR3 runs 15 residues. V lost 2 bases to trimming and J lost 11 bases; unmatched junction nucleotides: 10.

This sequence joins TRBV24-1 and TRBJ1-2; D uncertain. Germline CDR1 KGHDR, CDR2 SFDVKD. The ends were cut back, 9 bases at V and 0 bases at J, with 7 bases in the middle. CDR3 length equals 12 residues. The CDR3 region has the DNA TGTGCCACCCACGGAGCTAACTATGGCTACACCTTC. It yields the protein CATHGANYGYTF.

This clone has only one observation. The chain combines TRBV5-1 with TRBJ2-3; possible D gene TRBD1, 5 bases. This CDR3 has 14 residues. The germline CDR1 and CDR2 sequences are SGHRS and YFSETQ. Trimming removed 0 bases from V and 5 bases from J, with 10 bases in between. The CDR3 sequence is CASSLGQGKDTQYF. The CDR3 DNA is TGCGCCAGCAGCTTGGGGCAGGGAAAAGATACGCAGTATTTT. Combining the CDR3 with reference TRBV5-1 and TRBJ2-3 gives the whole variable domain KAGVTQTPRYLIKTRGQQVTLSCSPISGHRSVSWYQQTPGQGLQFLFEYFSETQRNKGNFPGRFSGRQFSNSRSEMNVSTLELGDSALYLCASSLGQGKDTQYFGPGTRLTVL.

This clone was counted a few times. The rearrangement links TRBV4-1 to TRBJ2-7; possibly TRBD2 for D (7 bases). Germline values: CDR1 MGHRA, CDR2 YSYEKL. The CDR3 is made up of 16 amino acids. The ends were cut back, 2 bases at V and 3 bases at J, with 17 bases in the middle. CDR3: CASSQPRGAHGYEQYF. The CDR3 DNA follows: TGCGCCAGCAGCCAACCCCGGGGGGCCCATGGCTACGAGCAGTACTTC.

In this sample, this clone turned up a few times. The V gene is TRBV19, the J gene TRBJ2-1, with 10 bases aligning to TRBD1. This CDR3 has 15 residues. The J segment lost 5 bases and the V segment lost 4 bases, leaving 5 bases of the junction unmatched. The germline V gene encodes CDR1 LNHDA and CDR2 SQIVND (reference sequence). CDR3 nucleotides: TGTGCCAGTAGTAACTGGGGACAGGGGAACAATGAGCAGTTCTTC. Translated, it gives CASSNWGQGNNEQFF.

This CDR3 reads CASSTTGGASYTQYF. CDR3 coding DNA: TGTGCCAGCAGTACTACTGGGGGCGCTAGTTATACGCAGTATTTT. This chain joins TRBV6-5 and TRBJ2-3; tentative D call: TRBD1 (6 bases). Germline V gene sequence: CDR1 MNHEY, CDR2 SVGAGI. This CDR3 region has 15 residues. V was trimmed by 5 bases and J by 7 bases, leaving 19 bases between them.

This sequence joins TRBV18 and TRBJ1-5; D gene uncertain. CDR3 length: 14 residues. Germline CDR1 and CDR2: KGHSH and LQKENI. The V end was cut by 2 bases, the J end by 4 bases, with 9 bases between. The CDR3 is CASSPSPGNQPQHF. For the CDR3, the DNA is TGTGCCAGCTCACCATCCCCGGGGAATCAGCCCCAGCATTTT.

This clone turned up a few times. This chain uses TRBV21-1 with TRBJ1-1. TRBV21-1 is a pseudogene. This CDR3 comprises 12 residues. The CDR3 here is CASSKKLWLAFF. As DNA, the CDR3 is TGTGCCAGCAGCAAAAAACTGTGGTTGGCTTTCTTT.

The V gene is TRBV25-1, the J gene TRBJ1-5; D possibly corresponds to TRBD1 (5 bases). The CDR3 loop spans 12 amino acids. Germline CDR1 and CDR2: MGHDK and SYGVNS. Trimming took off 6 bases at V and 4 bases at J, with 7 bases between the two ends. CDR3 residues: CASSRGNQPQHF. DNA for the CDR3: TGTGCCAGCAGCCGGGGGAATCAGCCCCAGCATTTT.

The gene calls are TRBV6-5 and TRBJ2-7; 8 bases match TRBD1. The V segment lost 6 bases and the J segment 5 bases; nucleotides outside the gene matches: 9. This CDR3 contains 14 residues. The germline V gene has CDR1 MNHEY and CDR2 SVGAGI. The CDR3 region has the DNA TGTGCCAGCAGCCCAGGGGGCCGCCTTGACGAGCAGTACTTC. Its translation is CASSPGGRLDEQYF.